The clone carrying this TCR beta chain has only a few counts. Its specificity is unknown. V gave up 5 bases and J gave up 10 bases, with 12 bases separating them. This CDR3 comprises 12 residues. The data originate from a study of T cells after yellow fever vaccination. Findings and limits, study-wide: Reappearing after the booster were most of the clones from primary vaccination (about 95% CD4, 88% CD8).

TCRdb analysed the 5' RACE reads with MiXCR anew, one entry per CDR3 protein. The table lists 100,000 to 150,000 distinct CDR3 sequences, roughly 10% of them singletons. This TCR derives from a man aged 18 to 29 who received the YFV17D yellow fever vaccine. Sequenced here: CD8+ T cells sorted from PBMCs, sampled on the day of the yellow fever booster vaccination. The rearrangement uses TRBV12-3 or TRBV12-4 and TRBJ2-1; a weak D match, TRBD2 (5 bases). This chain's CDR3 is CASSLGLSEQFF. The CDR3 DNA reads as TGTGCCAGCAGTCTCGGACTCAGCGAGCAGTTCTTC.